Each of the 8 T cell receptor beta chains below was sequenced from the same sample in a study of CD8 T cells in Susac syndrome. After extraction with the RNeasy kit, 0.5 to 1 ug of the RNA was reverse transcribed using random hexamers. TCRdb re-called the immunoSEQ multiplex PCR reads with MiXCR, one entry per CDR3 protein. The table lists about 80,000 distinct CDR3 sequences, under 95% of them singletons. The specimen sequenced was CD4+ T cells from PBMCs. The receptor set was obtained from a human donor with Susac syndrome.

CDR3 amino acids: CSAREGAGTTEAFF. The CDR3 nucleotides read TGCAGTGCTAGGGAAGGAGCAGGGACCACTGAAGCTTTCTTT. The chain is built from TRBV20-1 and TRBJ1-1, with D possibly matching TRBD1 (5 bases). This CDR3 comprises 14 residues. The germline CDR1 and CDR2 sequences are DFQATT and SNEGSKA (reference sequence). V lost 3 bases to trimming and J lost 4 bases, with 15 bases between them.

This sequence joins TRBV19 and TRBJ2-2; 9 bases align to TRBD2. The V gene end was trimmed by 4 bases and the J gene end by 3 bases; junction bases not matched to a gene: 15. The CDR3 covers 19 residues. CDR1 is LNHDA, CDR2 SQIVND, per germline (reference sequence). CDR3 protein: CASSSGRAEVKGYTGELFF. The CDR3 bases are TGTGCCAGTAGTAGCGGGAGGGCCGAGGTTAAAGGATACACCGGGGAGCTGTTTTTT.

The rearrangement joins TRBV5-1 to TRBJ2-3; 7 bases line up with TRBD1. The CDR3 totals 17 residues. V lost 4 bases to trimming and J lost 12 bases; unmatched junction nucleotides: 23. Germline V CDR1 and CDR2: SGHRS, YFSETQ. CDR3 nucleotides: TGCGCCAGCAGCCCCGGGACAGATCTGAAGCGGAGCCTCGTACAGTATTTT. Its protein is CASSPGTDLKRSLVQYF.

The chain uses TRBV7-2 and TRBJ2-3; TRBD1 is a possible D gene (6 bases). V was clipped by 5 bases and J by 5 bases, with 14 bases between them. CDR3 length: 14 amino acids. Germline CDR1 reads SGHTA; CDR2 reads FQGNSA. CDR3 protein: CASSQRQEKDTQYF. The CDR3, as DNA: TGTGCCAGCAGCCAGCGACAGGAAAAAGATACGCAGTATTTT.

This clonotype has a handful of counts. An end of the junction does not agree with germline; a read error may underlie this. The gene calls are TRBV20-1 and TRBJ1-6; D is perhaps TRBD1 (6 bases). The CDR3 covers 15 residues. Germline lookup yields CDR1 DFQATT and CDR2 SNEGSKA (reference sequence). This CDR3 is CSARGRGRDNSPLHF. CDR3 sequence (DNA): TGCAGTGCTAGGGGAAGAGGAAGGGACAATTCACCCCTCCATTTT.

V is TRBV12-3 or TRBV12-4 and J is TRBJ2-2, with 9 nucleotides matching TRBD2. The J segment lost 6 bases and the V segment lost 5 bases, leaving 10 bases of the junction unmatched. This CDR3 contains 16 residues. This CDR3 reads CASSPLAGVSSGELFF. The CDR3 nucleotides are TGTGCCAGCAGTCCCTTAGCGGGAGTATCATCCGGGGAGCTGTTTTTT.

The V and J genes are TRBV3-1 and TRBJ2-5; 8 bases are a match to TRBD2. The CDR3 is 14 residues long. The trim removed 3 bases at V and 5 bases at J, leaving 5 bases unmatched. Germline V gene lookup returns CDR1 LGHDT and CDR2 YNNKEL (reference sequence). The DNA for the CDR3 is TGTGCCAGCAGCCACGGCGGGGGGACGGAGACCCAGTACTTC. As protein: CASSHGGGTETQYF.

This clonotype came up a few times. This sequence joins TRBV3-1 and TRBJ2-5; 11 nucleotides match TRBD2. The V and J ends lost 4 bases and 6 bases, in that order; junction bases with no gene match: 10. CDR1 and CDR2 from the germline V gene are LGHDT and YNNKEL (reference sequence). The CDR3 has 16 residues. The CDR3 protein is CASSLPYSGRVKTQYF. CDR3 nucleotide sequence: TGTGCCAGCAGCCTTCCGTATAGCGGGAGGGTGAAGACCCAGTACTTC.